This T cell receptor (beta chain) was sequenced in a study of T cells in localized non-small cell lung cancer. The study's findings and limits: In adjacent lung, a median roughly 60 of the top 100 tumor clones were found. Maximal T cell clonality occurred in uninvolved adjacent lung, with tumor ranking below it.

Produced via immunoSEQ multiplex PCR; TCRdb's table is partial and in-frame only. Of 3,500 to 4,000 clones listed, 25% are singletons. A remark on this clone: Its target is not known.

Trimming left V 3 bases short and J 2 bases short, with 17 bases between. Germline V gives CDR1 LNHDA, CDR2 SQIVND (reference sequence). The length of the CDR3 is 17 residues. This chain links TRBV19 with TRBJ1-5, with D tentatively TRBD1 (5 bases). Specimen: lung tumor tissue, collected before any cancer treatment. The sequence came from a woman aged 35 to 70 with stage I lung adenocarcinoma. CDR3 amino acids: CASSILQFGGGNQPQHF. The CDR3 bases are TGTGCCAGTAGTATCCTTCAGTTCGGGGGGGGCAATCAGCCCCAGCATTTT.